This TCR beta chain was recorded in a study of shared clonotypes between healthy human individuals. On the study more broadly: CD4 naive cells filled three plates per donor, CD4 memory three, CD8 naive two and CD8 memory one. Study results and limitations: Donor scarcity curtailed the genetic and exposure-history diversity represented herein.

With respect to this clone: Its antigen is unidentified.

CDR1 and CDR2 (germline): ENHRY, SYGVKD. The CDR3 has 14 residues. V was clipped by 6 bases and J by 6 bases; unmatched bases: 8. Researchers divided each subset's genomic DNA evenly across several immunoSEQ plates. Assay used: immunoSEQ multiplex PCR; TCRdb lists only in-frame clones, some missing. The sample contains about 1.1 million clones, approximately 80% of which appear only once. The TCR originated in a young man in good health. Some clones in this sample may be carry-over from other donors' samples. Sequencing was performed on memory CD4+ T cells from PBMCs. Subset in this sample: CD45RA-negative fraction. The gene calls are TRBV10-3 and TRBJ2-1; 7 nucleotides align to TRBD1. The CDR3 sequence is CAISRQGFSNEQFF. CDR3 nucleotides: TGTGCCATCAGCCGACAGGGTTTCTCCAATGAGCAGTTCTTC.